This TCR beta chain was found in a study of blood T cell repertoires in COVID-19 (dated by TCRdb to 2020 to 2021). Regarding the research as a whole: Samples from collaborators originated in the United States, Italy and Spain and spanned both the acute and convalescent phases of COVID-19. The samples were drawn from the first 160 participants of the ongoing ImmuneRACE study and from some 1,300 subjects provided by 6 global collaborators. The dataset comprised deeply sampled blood TCRbeta repertoires from subjects exposed to, actively infected with, or recovered from COVID-19. The sample metadata nearly always contained a de-identified subject ID, COVID-19 status, age in years and sex. The repertoires were released in a freely available public database intended as a resource for research on the immune response to SARS-CoV-2. HLA class I and class II types, where available, came from metadata supplied by the sample provider rather than from assay-based typing. The prospective study material was composed of cDNA or gDNA derived from T cells, B-cell-depleted T cells, or PBMCs. Broad study findings and their caveats: Clinical and demographic metadata were provided uncurated, with the amount varying by source and participant.

This clone was picked up a small number of times. Its antigen remains undetermined. No much larger clone exists at a distance of one base, and base qualities are not known. The germline V gene yields SQVTM for CDR1 and ANQGSEA for CDR2. V has 5 bases trimmed and J has 4 bases trimmed; junction bases matching no gene number 6. The CDR3 runs 13 residues from the cysteine to the phenylalanine. Only the CDR3 portion is preserved as DNA: 39 bases, with reading frame beginning at the first base. The collaborating institutions used their own protocols to collect whole blood in K2EDTA tubes. Collaborator samples were shipped for TCRbeta analysis as frozen whole blood, isolated PBMCs, or DNA extracted from either sample type. The immunoSEQ Assay, a bias-controlled multiplex PCR, was used to amplify TCRbeta CDR3 regions from genomic DNA. The source study handled its data this way. The number of nucleated cells in each sample was estimated by amplification of reference gene primers within the assay. Sequence reads were collapsed and filtered to measure the absolute abundance of every unique TCRbeta CDR3 rearrangement. Productive Simpson clonality was computed per sample as the square root of Simpson's diversity index over productive rearrangements. Here the immuneACCESS table is served through TCRdb, limited to in-frame sequences with V and J called. Missing clones are a known gap in these copies; in checked studies unresolved V genes cover under half, and the rest lacks a known reason. The DNA was the basis for D and trimming; V, J and clone size are from that table. The sample table lists 100,000 or so clones, over 75% of them with a count of one. Of the sample, roughly 11% is held by the ten largest clones.

Recombination linked TRBV29-1 to TRBJ1-2, and 8 junction bases match TRBD1. This clonotype was sampled from a woman in her 30s with acute or convalescent COVID-19. Material: peripheral blood. The CDR3 amino acid sequence is: CSVRTGSFYGYTF. The nucleotides are TGCAGCGTTAGGACAGGGTCCTTCTATGGCTACACCTTC.